This T cell receptor beta chain comes out of a study of cytomegalovirus exposure and HLA in healthy donors. Whole-study results and caveats: Accurate prediction of HLA-A and HLA-B alleles (for most subjects) was reportedly achieved from TCR beta sequences. Upon later analysis, TCR association rates were observed to vary by HLA locus, being highest for DRB1 and lowest for HLA-C. Later analysis demonstrated an association between a missense DCLRE1C variant and TCR beta V- and J-gene trimming.

In the case of this clone: Its antigen is undetermined.

With 60 Vbeta and 13 Jbeta primers, the PCR was carried out. Profiling relied on immunoSEQ multiplex PCR, and the TCRdb table lists in-frame clones only, not all of them. The sample gives around 170,000 clones, more than 75% of which show up once; approximately 0.8% is in the top ten. Germline V gene sequence: CDR1 MDHEN, CDR2 SYDVKM. Trimming removed 1 base from V and 0 bases from J; junction bases left unmatched: 13. The CDR3 has 19 residues. Sequencing input: PBMCs. This TCR was recovered from a young woman in good health and CMV-seronegative. The chain combines TRBV28 with TRBJ2-5, with TRBD2 identical over 8 bases. Here the CDR3 reads CASSLFPGAGGPNQETQYF. CDR3 DNA sequence: TGTGCCAGCAGTTTATTCCCTGGGGCGGGAGGACCCAACCAAGAGACCCAGTACTTC.